Detailed here is one T cell receptor (beta chain). What it recognizes is unknown. PCR amplification relied on 60 Vbeta primers (plus 13 Jbeta primers). Clones were read by immunoSEQ multiplex PCR, and TCRdb kept only the in-frame ones, dropping some. This sample has about 120,000 clones, with over 70% found just once. This sample stems from a study of cytomegalovirus exposure and HLA in healthy donors. Whole-study results and caveats: Sequence variants that were highly shared formed a cluster that was likely a sequencing artifact. There were 164 TCR beta chains listed as cytomegalovirus-associated. High sensitivity and specificity were reportedly achieved when the classifier diagnosed cytomegalovirus status.

Among the donors, all were healthy bone marrow donors. CDR1 and CDR2 (germline): MNHEY, SMNVEV (reference sequence). The V end lost 8 bases, the J end lost 0 bases, and 13 bases lay between the germline ends. This CDR3 region has 14 residues. This TCR was recovered from a woman aged 45-65 years in good health and CMV-seronegative. This rearrangement joins TRBV27 to TRBJ1-1; D might be TRBD1 (5 bases). The material sequenced was PBMCs. CDR3 amino acids: CASRRGTMNTEAFF. DNA of the CDR3: TGTGCCAGCCGCCGGGGGACCATGAACACTGAAGCTTTCTTT.